This T cell receptor beta chain was captured in a study of vaccination effects on CD4 cells after COVID-19. General study findings and limits: Clones arising from infection and from vaccination showed marked clonal contraction late after vaccination.

Concerning this clone itself: As yet, its antigen is unknown.

Before sequencing, viral peptide pools were used by the ViraFEST assay to expand antigen-specific CD4+ T cells. Subsequent to a culture period of 10 days, CD4+ T cells were isolated. The participants, recipients of two vaccine doses, got either BNT162b2 or mRNA-1273. Cultivation was performed at 1.5 million to 2.5 million PBMC per well with roughly 10 IU/ml IL-2 and 9.5 to 10 ug/ml peptides added. Half-medium exchanges with IL-2 medium took place on days 3 and 7. Data came from immunoSEQ multiplex PCR; TCRdb stores just in-frame clones and leaves some out. The table lists about 59,000 clones, about 73% of them singletons. This TCR was sampled from a human donor who received a COVID-19 vaccine. The input for sequencing was CD4+ T cells from PBMCs cultured with HCoV-OC43 spike peptides, taken after COVID-19 vaccination. Subset in this sample: HCoV-OC43 spike overlapping peptide pool stimulation.

Written as DNA, the CDR3 is TGCAGCGTTTACAGAATGAACACTGAAGCTTTCTTT. This encodes CSVYRMNTEAFF. This sequence joins TRBV29-1 and TRBJ1-1; no definite D call. V was trimmed by 5 bases and J by 0 bases, leaving 7 bases between them. Per germline, CDR1 SQVTM and CDR2 ANQGSEA. The CDR3 extends over 12 amino acids.